This T cell receptor beta chain was captured in a study of CD8 T cells in Susac syndrome. An amount of RNA that ranged from about 0.45 to 1 ug was reverse transcribed with random hexamers. TCRdb analysed the immunoSEQ multiplex PCR reads with MiXCR anew, one entry per CDR3 protein. The profile shows around 62,000 distinct CDR3 sequences, around nine tenths of them singletons. CDR3 length equals 15 residues. Trimming took 5 bases from V and 2 from J; bases not matched to a gene: 1. Germline assignment: CDR1 SEHNR and CDR2 FQNEAQ (reference sequence). The sequenced target, TCR beta, came from blood CD8+ and CD4+ T cells.

This sequence was found in a human donor in good health. Input material: CD8+ T cells from PBMCs. This sequence joins TRBV7-9 and TRBJ2-3; 13 positions agree with TRBD2. The CDR3 bases are TGTGCCAGCAGCGGACTAGCGGGGGCCACAGATACGCAGTATTTT. Encoded protein: CASSGLAGATDTQYF.